Presented here are 27 T cell receptor beta chains from one specimen sequenced in a study of blood T cell repertoires in COVID-19. Libraries were prepared by immunoSEQ multiplex PCR; TCRdb keeps only in-frame clonotypes and omits some of them. Here the sample spans 300,000 to 400,000 clones, 85% being singletons. The material sequenced was PBMCs or T cells enriched from blood (not recorded which). Receptor source: a woman aged 25-40 years who had been exposed to COVID-19.

This chain links TRBV2 with TRBJ2-6; D might be TRBD1 (8 bases). The CDR3 extends over 16 amino acids. Per the germline V gene, CDR1 is SNHLY and CDR2 is FYNNEI. Trimming left V 6 bases short and J 1 base short, with 13 bases between. The CDR3 region has the DNA TGTGCCAGCAGATTACAGGGGGGGTCTGGGGCCAACGTCCTGACTTTC. This encodes CASRLQGGSGANVLTF.

The rearrangement links TRBV7-3 to TRBJ2-1, with D unresolved. CDR1 is SGHTA and CDR2 is FQGTGA in the germline V gene. V was clipped by 5 bases and J by 0 bases, with 20 bases between them. CDR3 length: 18 amino acids. The CDR3 sequence is CASSPPPKIASSYNEQFF. The CDR3 bases are TGTGCCAGCAGCCCGCCCCCAAAGATCGCGAGCTCCTACAATGAGCAGTTCTTC.

The chain is built from TRBV15 and TRBJ2-7, with D perhaps matching TRBD2 (5 bases). V was shortened by 1 base and J by 0 bases, with 10 bases between the two germline ends. CDR3 size: 15 residues. CDR1 and CDR2 (germline): LNHNV, YYDKDF (reference sequence). CDR3 sequence: CATSRGGFSSYEQYF. DNA of the CDR3: TGTGCCACCAGCAGAGGAGGGTTTAGCTCCTACGAGCAGTACTTC.

The chain couples TRBV18 to TRBJ2-7; a possible D gene is TRBD1 (6 bases). The CDR3 runs 15 residues. Germline assignment: CDR1 KGHSH and CDR2 LQKENI. The V and J ends lost 2 bases and 3 bases respectively, with 14 bases between them. The CDR3: CASSPSSGTYYEQYF. Written as DNA, the CDR3 is TGTGCCAGCTCACCATCCTCAGGGACATACTACGAGCAGTACTTC.

DNA for the CDR3: TGTGCCAGCAGTCTTAATCCGGGACAGGGCGGATACAGCTCCTACGAGCAGTACTTC. Its translation: CASSLNPGQGGYSSYEQYF. The chain combines TRBV6-6 with TRBJ2-7; 9 positions agree with TRBD1. The CDR3 sequence is 19 residues long. CDR1 is MNHNY and CDR2 is SVGAGI in the germline V gene (reference sequence). V dropped 5 bases and J dropped 0; count of bases not matched to a gene: 17.

The sample holds a few counts of this clone. This chain joins TRBV6-5 and TRBJ1-2, with 9 bases fitting TRBD1. The CDR3 has 14 residues. The trim removed 4 bases at V and 3 bases at J, leaving 3 bases unmatched. Germline CDR1 is MNHEY and CDR2 is SVGAGI. CDR3 residues: CASSFTGGYYGYTF. The CDR3 region has the DNA TGTGCCAGCAGTTTTACAGGGGGCTACTATGGCTACACCTTC.

The sample holds one count of this clone. V usage is TRBV14 and J usage is TRBJ2-7; D is undetermined. CDR1 is SGHDN and CDR2 is FVKESK in the germline V gene. This CDR3 spans 13 amino acids. The V gene lost 0 bases and the J gene lost 7 bases, with 10 bases spanning the gap. CDR3 amino acids: CASSQDYGREQYF. DNA for the CDR3: TGTGCCAGCAGCCAAGATTATGGCAGGGAGCAGTACTTC.

V and J are TRBV28 and TRBJ1-5, with 8 bases that match TRBD1. The CDR3 is made up of 16 amino acids. Germline V CDR1 and CDR2: MDHEN, SYDVKM. V trimming: 5 bases; J trimming: 5 bases; junction bases outside the gene matches: 11. The CDR3 is CASSPPGGTTHQPQHF. In DNA, the CDR3 is TGTGCCAGCAGTCCCCCAGGGGGCACCACCCATCAGCCCCAGCATTTT.

The chain combines TRBV5-1 with TRBJ2-3; 12 bases fit TRBD2. V gave up 1 base and J gave up 0 bases; unmatched junction bases: 15. This CDR3 comprises 21 residues. The germline V gene has CDR1 SGHRS and CDR2 YFSETQ. The CDR3 reads CASSLNTLAGGPTTSTDTQYF. The DNA of the CDR3 is TGCGCCAGCAGCTTGAATACCCTAGCGGGAGGGCCGACGACTAGCACAGATACGCAGTATTTT. The whole variable domain, remainder taken from reference TRBV5-1 and TRBJ2-3, is KAGVTQTPRYLIKTRGQQVTLSCSPISGHRSVSWYQQTPGQGLQFLFEYFSETQRNKGNFPGRFSGRQFSNSRSEMNVSTLELGDSALYLCASSLNTLAGGPTTSTDTQYFGPGTRLTVL.

This chain connects TRBV28 to TRBJ1-6, with D possibly TRBD1 on 5 matching bases. Germline-derived CDR1 and CDR2 are MDHEN and SYDVKM. The ends were cut back, 6 bases at V and 11 bases at J, with 11 bases in the middle. The CDR3 totals 12 residues. The CDR3 protein is CASRGTYPPLHF. In DNA form, the CDR3 reads TGTGCCAGCAGGGGGACTTACCCACCCCTCCACTTT.

This clone was observed a single time. This chain connects TRBV27 to TRBJ1-5, with 8 bases aligning to TRBD1. The germline CDR1 and CDR2 sequences are MNHEY and SMNVEV (reference sequence). This CDR3 is 15 amino acids long. J was trimmed by 3 bases and V by 7 bases; bases with no gene match: 8. CDR3 DNA: TGTGCCAGCACCAGAACAGGGGGAGTCAATCAGCCCCAGCATTTT. Protein product: CASTRTGGVNQPQHF.

CDR3 in amino acids: CSASEGEVSSYEQYF. CDR3 coding DNA: TGCAGTGCTAGTGAAGGGGAAGTAAGCTCCTACGAGCAGTACTTC. The chain is built from TRBV20-1 and TRBJ2-7; perhaps TRBD1 as D (5 bases). The germline V and J ends were trimmed by 3 bases and 0 bases, with 15 bases remaining between them. This CDR3 region has 15 residues. Germline lookup yields CDR1 DFQATT and CDR2 SNEGSKA (reference sequence).

V gene TRBV7-9 combines with J gene TRBJ1-2; 7 nucleotides align to TRBD1. Germline V gene lookup returns CDR1 SEHNR and CDR2 FQNEAQ (reference sequence). Losses at the gene ends were 3 bases for V and 5 bases for J; bases not matched to a gene: 3. The CDR3 sequence is 13 residues long. The CDR3 DNA reads as TGTGCCAGCAGCTTCGGGACAGTTTATGGCTACACCTTC. Translating gives CASSFGTVYGYTF. Using reference TRBV7-9 and TRBJ1-2 for the parts outside the CDR3, the full variable domain is DTGVSQNPRHKITKRGQNVTFRCDPISEHNRLYWYRQTLGQGPEFLTYFQNEAQLEKSRLLSDRFSAERPKGSFSTLEIQRTEQGDSAMYLCASSFGTVYGYTFGSGTRLTVV.

This clone has only a few counts. The chain uses TRBV27 and TRBJ1-2, with no clear D. Trimming took 8 bases from V and 3 from J, leaving 19 bases between them. Per germline, CDR1 MNHEY and CDR2 SMNVEV (reference sequence). The CDR3 consists of 15 residues. The CDR3 DNA reads as TGTGCCAGCCGGAACGTACCTGACTACGACTATGGCTACACCTTC. It codes for CASRNVPDYDYGYTF.

This CDR3 reads CASSPRQGIYEKLFF. For the CDR3, the DNA is TGTGCCAGCAGCCCCAGACAGGGTATCTATGAAAAACTGTTTTTT. This chain uses TRBV11-2 with TRBJ1-4, with 7 bases identical to TRBD1. This CDR3 region has 15 residues. The V and J ends lost 5 bases and 6 bases, in that order; junction bases with no gene match: 9. The germline gives CDR1 SGHAT, CDR2 FQNNGV.

The sample holds a few counts of this clone. DNA for the CDR3: TGTGCCAGCAGCCAAGATAGGGGACAGGGAGGCGAGCAGTACTTC. Translating it yields CASSQDRGQGGEQYF. This chain connects TRBV14 to TRBJ2-7; 9 bases align to TRBD1. The CDR3 has 15 amino acids. J lost 6 bases, V lost 0 bases, and 6 bases had no gene match. CDR1 and CDR2 (germline): SGHDN, FVKESK.

The CDR3 loop reads CASTTRWGANVLTF. DNA for the CDR3: TGTGCCAGCACCACTCGGTGGGGGGCCAACGTCCTGACTTTC. The rearrangement links TRBV28 to TRBJ2-6; D is unresolved. This CDR3 spans 14 amino acids. Looked up from germline, CDR1 is MDHEN and CDR2 is SYDVKM. The V end lost 7 bases, the J end lost 4 bases, and 11 bases lay between the germline ends.

The chain couples TRBV20-1 to TRBJ1-6; D call uncertain. There are 14 residues in the CDR3. CDR1 DFQATT and CDR2 SNEGSKA come from the germline V gene (reference sequence). With 3 bases removed from V and 14 bases from J, the gap between germline ends came to 20 bases. This chain's CDR3 is CSASPRVRAKSLHF. Here the CDR3 DNA reads TGCAGTGCTAGTCCTCGGGTGAGGGCGAAGTCCCTCCACTTT.

This clone was detected once. This rearrangement joins TRBV6-5 to TRBJ2-1; D perhaps matches TRBD1 (5 bases). CDR3 length: 15 residues. Germline-derived CDR1 and CDR2 are MNHEY and SVGAGI. The germline V and J ends were trimmed by 6 bases and 5 bases, with 17 bases remaining between them. CDR3 sequence (DNA): TGTGCCAGCAGGTTAACAGGTTGGAGCCACAATGAGCAGTTCTTC. Its translation is CASRLTGWSHNEQFF.

This clone has a handful of counts. This sequence joins TRBV7-3 and TRBJ2-1; TRBD2 agrees at 10 bases. The CDR3 runs 15 residues. Per germline, CDR1 SGHTA and CDR2 FQGTGA. V shed 5 bases, J shed 4 bases, and the junction held 5 bases outside the gene matches. Here the CDR3 DNA reads TGTGCCAGCAGCCCCGGGACTAGCGAATACAATGAGCAGTTCTTC. Its translation is CASSPGTSEYNEQFF.

The rearrangement joins TRBV5-1 to TRBJ2-5; D is perhaps TRBD2 (5 bases). The V gene lost 2 bases and the J gene lost 3 bases, with 5 bases spanning the gap. CDR3 length: 12 residues. Germline lookup yields CDR1 SGHRS and CDR2 YFSETQ. The CDR3 bases are TGCGCCAGCAGCTTAGCGGAAGAGACCCAGTACTTC. This gives the protein CASSLAEETQYF.

V gene TRBV6-5 combines with J gene TRBJ2-1, with no clear D. The CDR3 has 14 amino acids. Trimming left V 5 bases short and J 2 bases short, with 10 bases between. CDR1 and CDR2 (germline): MNHEY, SVGAGI. CDR3: CASSQLAAYNEQFF. CDR3 nucleotide sequence: TGTGCCAGCAGTCAGCTGGCGGCCTACAATGAGCAGTTCTTC.

The V gene is TRBV27, the J gene TRBJ2-7; 10 nucleotides match TRBD2. This CDR3 has 14 residues. The V and J ends lost 5 bases and 2 bases, in that order; junction bases with no gene match: 3. The V gene's germline CDR1 is MNHEY and CDR2 SMNVEV (reference sequence). DNA for the CDR3: TGTGCCAGCAGTAGACTAGCGGGTCCCTACGAGCAGTACTTC. Its translation: CASSRLAGPYEQYF.

The chain employs TRBV11-3 and TRBJ2-5; D uncertain. V was pared by 6 bases and J by 2 bases, with 7 bases between. Germline-derived CDR1 and CDR2 are SGHNT and YENEEA. The CDR3 covers 12 residues. The CDR3 DNA follows: TGTGCCAGCAGTTATAATCAAGAGACCCAGTACTTC. It translates to CASSYNQETQYF.

The chain recombines TRBV5-8 with TRBJ2-3; 12 positions agree with TRBD2. The CDR3 has 15 residues. The germline gives CDR1 SGHTS, CDR2 YDEGEE. V trimming: 5 bases; J trimming: 3 bases; junction bases outside the gene matches: 4. The CDR3 DNA reads as TGTGCCAGCAGACTAGCGGGAGGAGGTACAGATACGCAGTATTTT. Protein sequence: CASRLAGGGTDTQYF.

The chain joins TRBV6-6 to TRBJ2-7, with D possibly TRBD1 on 6 matching bases. The ends were cut back, 6 bases at V and 3 bases at J, with 18 bases in the middle. In germline, CDR1 is MNHNY, CDR2 SVGAGI (reference sequence). There are 15 residues in the CDR3. The CDR3 loop is CASRPHRDNIYEQYF. For the CDR3, the DNA is TGTGCCAGCAGACCTCACCGGGACAATATCTACGAGCAGTACTTC.

The chain couples TRBV5-5 to TRBJ1-3, with D hard to call. The CDR3 covers 14 residues. Germline CDR1 SGHKS, CDR2 YYEKEE (reference sequence). The V gene lost 0 bases and the J gene lost 2 bases, with 6 bases spanning the gap. The CDR3 DNA reads TGTGCCAGCAGCTTGGTCGGGGCTGGAAACACCATATATTTT. Translation gives CASSLVGAGNTIYF.